These 3 T cell receptor beta chains originate from one sample sequenced in a study of T cells after yellow fever vaccination. From the 5' RACE reads, TCRdb called clonotypes with MiXCR, one entry per CDR3 protein. The sample holds about 160,000 distinct CDR3 sequences, about 7% seen once. This material consisted of CD4+ T cells sorted from PBMCs, taken 5 days after the first yellow fever vaccination. These receptors were collected from a man between 18 and 29 years old who received the YFV17D yellow fever vaccine.

This clonotype was recorded at least ten times. The chain has TRBV7-8 and TRBJ2-5, with TRBD1 as a possible D gene (5 bases). With 5 bases removed from V and 4 bases from J, the gap between germline ends came to 20 bases. This CDR3 comprises 16 residues. Germline V gene data show CDR1 as SGHVS and CDR2 as FQNEAQ. The CDR3 sequence is CASSPETTAYPETQYF. CDR3 nucleotide sequence: TGTGCCAGCAGCCCCGAAACGACAGCGTACCCAGAGACCCAGTACTTC.

This clonotype has at least ten counts. The chain employs TRBV15 and TRBJ1-5, with 8 bases that match TRBD1. This CDR3 region has 15 residues. V was pared by 0 bases and J by 7 bases, with 5 bases of the junction left unmatched. In germline, CDR1 is LNHNV, CDR2 YYDKDF (reference sequence). CDR3 loop: CATSREQGVRQPQHF. CDR3 coding DNA: TGTGCCACCAGCAGAGAACAGGGGGTAAGACAGCCCCAGCATTTT.

This clonotype has ten or more counts. The chain joins TRBV4-3 to TRBJ1-5; D uncertain. The germline V and J ends were trimmed by 0 bases and 4 bases, with 10 bases remaining between them. The CDR3 has 15 residues. Germline V gives CDR1 LGHNA, CDR2 YSLEER. CDR3 amino acids: CASSQDPAGNQPQHF. For the CDR3, the DNA is TGCGCCAGCAGCCAAGATCCGGCGGGGAATCAGCCCCAGCATTTT.